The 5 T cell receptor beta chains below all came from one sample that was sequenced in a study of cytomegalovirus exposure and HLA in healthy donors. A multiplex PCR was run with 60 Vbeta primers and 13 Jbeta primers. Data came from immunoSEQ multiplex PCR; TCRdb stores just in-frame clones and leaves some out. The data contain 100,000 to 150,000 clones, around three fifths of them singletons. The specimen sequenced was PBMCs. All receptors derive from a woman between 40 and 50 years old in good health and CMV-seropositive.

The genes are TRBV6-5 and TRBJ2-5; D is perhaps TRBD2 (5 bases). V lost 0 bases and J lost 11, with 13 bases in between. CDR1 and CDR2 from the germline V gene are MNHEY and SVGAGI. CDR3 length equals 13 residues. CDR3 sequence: CASSYSTTGWQYF. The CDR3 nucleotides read TGTGCCAGCAGTTACTCGACTACTGGTTGGCAGTACTTC.

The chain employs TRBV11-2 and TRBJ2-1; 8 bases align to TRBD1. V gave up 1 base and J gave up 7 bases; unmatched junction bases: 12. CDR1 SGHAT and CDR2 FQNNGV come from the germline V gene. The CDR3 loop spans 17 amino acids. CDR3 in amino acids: CASSLVGLGDRKNEQFF. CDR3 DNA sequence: TGTGCCAGCAGCTTAGTTGGTCTTGGGGACAGGAAAAATGAGCAGTTCTTC.

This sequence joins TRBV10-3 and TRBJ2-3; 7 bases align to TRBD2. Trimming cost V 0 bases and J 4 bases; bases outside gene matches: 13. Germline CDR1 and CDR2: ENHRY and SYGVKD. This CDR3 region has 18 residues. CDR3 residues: CAISESTGGGDQSDTQYF. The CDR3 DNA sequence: TGTGCCATCAGTGAGTCGACGGGAGGCGGGGACCAGTCAGATACGCAGTATTTT.

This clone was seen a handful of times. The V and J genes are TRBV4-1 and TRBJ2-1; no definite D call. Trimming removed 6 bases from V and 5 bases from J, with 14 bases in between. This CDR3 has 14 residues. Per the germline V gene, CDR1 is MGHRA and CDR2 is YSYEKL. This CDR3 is CASSVVSSDNEQFF. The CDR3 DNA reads TGCGCCAGCAGTGTGGTTAGCAGCGACAATGAGCAGTTCTTC.

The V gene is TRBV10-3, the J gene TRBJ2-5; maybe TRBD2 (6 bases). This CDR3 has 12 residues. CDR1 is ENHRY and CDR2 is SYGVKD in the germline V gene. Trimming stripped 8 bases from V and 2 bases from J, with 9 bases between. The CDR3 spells CAIGRGQETQYF. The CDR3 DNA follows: TGTGCCATCGGGCGGGGACAAGAGACCCAGTACTTC.